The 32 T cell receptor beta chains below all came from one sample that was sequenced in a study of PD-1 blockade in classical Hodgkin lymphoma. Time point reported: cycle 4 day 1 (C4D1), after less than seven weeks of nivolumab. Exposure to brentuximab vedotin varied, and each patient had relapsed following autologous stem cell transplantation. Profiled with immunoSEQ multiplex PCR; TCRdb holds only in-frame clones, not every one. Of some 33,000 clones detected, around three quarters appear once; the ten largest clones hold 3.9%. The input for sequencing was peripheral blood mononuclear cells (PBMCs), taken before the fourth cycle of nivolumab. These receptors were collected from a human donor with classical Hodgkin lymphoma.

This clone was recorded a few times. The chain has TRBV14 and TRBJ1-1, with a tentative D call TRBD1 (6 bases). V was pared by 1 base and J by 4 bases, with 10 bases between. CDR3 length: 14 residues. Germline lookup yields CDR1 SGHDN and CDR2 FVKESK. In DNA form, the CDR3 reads TGTGCCAGCAGCCAAGCTACAGGGCTCACTGAAGCTTTCTTT. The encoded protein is CASSQATGLTEAFF.

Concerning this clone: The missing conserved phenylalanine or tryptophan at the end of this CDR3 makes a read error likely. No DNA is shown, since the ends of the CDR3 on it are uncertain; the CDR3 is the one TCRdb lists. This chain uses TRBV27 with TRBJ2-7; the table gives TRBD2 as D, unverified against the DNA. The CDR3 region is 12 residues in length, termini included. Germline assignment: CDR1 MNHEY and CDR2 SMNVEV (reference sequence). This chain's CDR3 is CASSLPGLAGEA.

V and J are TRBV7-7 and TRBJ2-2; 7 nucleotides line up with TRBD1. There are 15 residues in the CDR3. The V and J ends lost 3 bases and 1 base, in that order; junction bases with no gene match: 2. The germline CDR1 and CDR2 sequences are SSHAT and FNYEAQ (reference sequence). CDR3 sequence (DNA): TGTGCCAGCAGCTTGACAGGGATGAACACCGGGGAGCTGTTTTTT. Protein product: CASSLTGMNTGELFF.

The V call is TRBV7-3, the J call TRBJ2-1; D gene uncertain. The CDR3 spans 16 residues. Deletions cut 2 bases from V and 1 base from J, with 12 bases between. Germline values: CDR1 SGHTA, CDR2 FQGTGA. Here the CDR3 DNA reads TGTGCCAGCAGCTTAGTCCCCGCAGATTCCTACAATGAGCAGTTCTTC. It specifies CASSLVPADSYNEQFF.

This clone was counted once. CDR3 DNA sequence: TGTGCCAGCAGCCCCCTAGCGTCCGCGAACACCGGGGAGCTGTTTTTT. This gives the protein CASSPLASANTGELFF. The chain employs TRBV7-9 and TRBJ2-2; the D gene is possibly TRBD2 (6 bases). V lost 5 bases, J lost 0 bases, and 13 bases lay in between. CDR3 length equals 16 residues. Germline CDR1 is SEHNR and CDR2 is FQNEAQ (reference sequence).

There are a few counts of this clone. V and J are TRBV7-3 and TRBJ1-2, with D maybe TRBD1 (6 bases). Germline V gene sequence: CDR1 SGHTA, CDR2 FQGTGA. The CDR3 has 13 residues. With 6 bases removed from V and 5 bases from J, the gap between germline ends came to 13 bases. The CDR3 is CASSPTGQYGYTF. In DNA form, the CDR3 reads TGTGCCAGCAGTCCTACTGGACAGTATGGCTACACCTTC.

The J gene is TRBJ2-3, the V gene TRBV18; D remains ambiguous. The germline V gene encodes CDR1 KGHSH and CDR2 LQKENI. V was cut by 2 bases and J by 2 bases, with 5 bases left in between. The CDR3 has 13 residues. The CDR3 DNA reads TGTGCCAGCTCACCAGACTCCACAGATACGCAGTATTTT. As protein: CASSPDSTDTQYF.

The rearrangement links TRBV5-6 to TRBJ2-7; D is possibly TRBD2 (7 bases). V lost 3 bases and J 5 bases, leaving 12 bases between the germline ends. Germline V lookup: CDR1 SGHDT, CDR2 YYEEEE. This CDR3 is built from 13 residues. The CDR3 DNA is TGTGCCAGCAGCTGGGGGGGCTGGGACGAGCAGTACTTC. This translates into CASSWGGWDEQYF.

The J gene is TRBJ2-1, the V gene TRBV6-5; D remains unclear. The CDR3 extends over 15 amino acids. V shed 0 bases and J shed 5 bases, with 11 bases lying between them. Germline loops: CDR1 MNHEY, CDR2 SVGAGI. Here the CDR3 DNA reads TGTGCCAGCAGTTACTCGATCACCAGTAACAATGAGCAGTTCTTC. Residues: CASSYSITSNNEQFF.

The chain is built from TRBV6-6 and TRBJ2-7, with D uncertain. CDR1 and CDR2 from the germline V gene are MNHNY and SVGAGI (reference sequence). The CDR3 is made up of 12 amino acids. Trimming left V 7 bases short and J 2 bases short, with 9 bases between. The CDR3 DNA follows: TGTGCCAGCACGTCCGGAACCTACGAGCAGTACTTC. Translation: CASTSGTYEQYF.

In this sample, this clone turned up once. DNA for the CDR3: TGTGCCAGCAGCTCCAACAGGGTTATCACTGAAGCTTTCTTT. Translating gives CASSSNRVITEAFF. This chain links TRBV13 with TRBJ1-1; D is possibly TRBD1 (6 bases). The germline V gene has CDR1 PRHDT and CDR2 FYEKMQ (reference sequence). This CDR3 contains 14 residues. The ends were cut back, 4 bases at V and 4 bases at J, with 13 bases in the middle.

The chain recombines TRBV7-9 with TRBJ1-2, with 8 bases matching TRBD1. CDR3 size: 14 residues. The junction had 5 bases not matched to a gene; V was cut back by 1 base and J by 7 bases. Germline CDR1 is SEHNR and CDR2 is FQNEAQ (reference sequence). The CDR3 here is CASSLDPDRAGYTF. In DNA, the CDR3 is TGTGCCAGCAGCTTAGATCCGGACAGGGCTGGCTACACCTTC.

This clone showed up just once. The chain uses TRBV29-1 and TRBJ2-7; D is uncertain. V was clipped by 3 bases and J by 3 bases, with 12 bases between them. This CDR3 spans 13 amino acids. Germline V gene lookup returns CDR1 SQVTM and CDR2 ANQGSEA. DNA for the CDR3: TGCAGCGTTGAGAGATTCAGTGGCTACGAGCAGTACTTC. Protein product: CSVERFSGYEQYF.

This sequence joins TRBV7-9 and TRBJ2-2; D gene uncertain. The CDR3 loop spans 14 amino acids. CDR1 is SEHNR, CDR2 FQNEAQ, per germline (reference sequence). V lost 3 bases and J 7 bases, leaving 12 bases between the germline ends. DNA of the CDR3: TGTGCCAGCAGCTTCGGCTACGGAGACGGGGAGCTGTTTTTT. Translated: CASSFGYGDGELFF.

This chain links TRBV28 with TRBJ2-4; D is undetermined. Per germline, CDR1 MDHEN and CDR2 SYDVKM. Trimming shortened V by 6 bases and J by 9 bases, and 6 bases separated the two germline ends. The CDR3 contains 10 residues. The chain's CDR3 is CASRSGIQYF. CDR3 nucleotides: TGTGCCAGCAGGAGTGGCATTCAGTACTTC. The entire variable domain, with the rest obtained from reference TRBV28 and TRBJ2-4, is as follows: DVKVTQSSRYLVKRTGEKVFLECVQDMDHENMFWYRQDPGLGLRLIYFSYDVKMKEKGDIPEGYSVSREKKERFSLILESASTNQTSMYLCASRSGIQYFGAGTRLSVL.

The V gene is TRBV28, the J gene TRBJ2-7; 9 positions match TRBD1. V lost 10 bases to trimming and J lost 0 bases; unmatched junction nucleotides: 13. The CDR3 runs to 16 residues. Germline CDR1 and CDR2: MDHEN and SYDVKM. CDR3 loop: CAIPLAGTGNSYEQYF. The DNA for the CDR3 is TGTGCCATTCCATTAGCCGGGACAGGGAACTCCTACGAGCAGTACTTC.

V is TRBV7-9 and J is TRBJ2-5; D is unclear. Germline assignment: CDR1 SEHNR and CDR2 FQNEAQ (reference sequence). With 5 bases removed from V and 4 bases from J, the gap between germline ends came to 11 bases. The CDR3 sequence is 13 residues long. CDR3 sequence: CASSQKTRETQYF. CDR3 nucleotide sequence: TGTGCCAGCAGCCAGAAGACCCGAGAGACCCAGTACTTC.

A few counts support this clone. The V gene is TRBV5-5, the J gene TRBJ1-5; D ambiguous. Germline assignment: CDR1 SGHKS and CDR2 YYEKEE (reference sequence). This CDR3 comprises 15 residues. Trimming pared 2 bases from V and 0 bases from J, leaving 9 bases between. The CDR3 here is CASSFRGNSNQPQHF. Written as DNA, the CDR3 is TGTGCCAGCAGCTTCCGCGGGAATAGCAATCAGCCCCAGCATTTT.

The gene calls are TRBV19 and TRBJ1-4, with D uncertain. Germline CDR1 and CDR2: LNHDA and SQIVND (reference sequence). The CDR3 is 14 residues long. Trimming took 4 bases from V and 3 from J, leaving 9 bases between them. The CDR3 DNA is TGTGCCAGTAGTAGGGGAGTGGCTAATGAAAAACTGTTTTTT. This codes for CASSRGVANEKLFF.

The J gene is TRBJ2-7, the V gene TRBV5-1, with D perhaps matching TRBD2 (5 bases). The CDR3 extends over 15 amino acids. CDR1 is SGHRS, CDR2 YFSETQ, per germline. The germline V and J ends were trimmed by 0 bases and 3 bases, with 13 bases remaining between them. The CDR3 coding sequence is TGCGCCAGCAGCTTGGCGCCGGGGTCAAGCTACGAGCAGTACTTC. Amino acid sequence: CASSLAPGSSYEQYF.

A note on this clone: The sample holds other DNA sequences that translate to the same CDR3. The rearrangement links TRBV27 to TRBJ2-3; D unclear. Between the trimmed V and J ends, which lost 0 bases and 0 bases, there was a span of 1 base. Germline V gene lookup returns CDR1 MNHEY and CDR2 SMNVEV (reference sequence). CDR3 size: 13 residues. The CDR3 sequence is CASSLSSTDTQYF. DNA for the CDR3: TGTGCCAGCAGTTTATCTAGCACAGATACGCAGTATTTT.

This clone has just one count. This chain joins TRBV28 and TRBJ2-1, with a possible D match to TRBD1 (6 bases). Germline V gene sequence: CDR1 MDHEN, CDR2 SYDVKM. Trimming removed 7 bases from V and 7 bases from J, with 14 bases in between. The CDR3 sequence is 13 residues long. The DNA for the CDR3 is TGTGCCAGCACCAATCTACAGGGAAATGAGCAGTTCTTC. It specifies CASTNLQGNEQFF.

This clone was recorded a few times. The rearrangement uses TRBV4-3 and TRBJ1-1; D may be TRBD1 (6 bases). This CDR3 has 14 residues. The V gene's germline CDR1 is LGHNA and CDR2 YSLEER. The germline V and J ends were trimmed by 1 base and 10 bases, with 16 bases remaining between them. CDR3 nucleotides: TGCGCCAGCAGCCAAGGTCTTTCCGGGACAAGAGCTTTCTTT. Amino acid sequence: CASSQGLSGTRAFF.

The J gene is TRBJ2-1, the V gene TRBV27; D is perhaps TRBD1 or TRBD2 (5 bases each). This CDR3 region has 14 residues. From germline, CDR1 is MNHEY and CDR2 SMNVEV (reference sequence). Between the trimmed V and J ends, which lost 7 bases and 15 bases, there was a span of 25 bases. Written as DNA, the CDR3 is TGTGCCAGCAATATCCGGGGCCAGGGTTTTCATCCGTTCTTC. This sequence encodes CASNIRGQGFHPFF.

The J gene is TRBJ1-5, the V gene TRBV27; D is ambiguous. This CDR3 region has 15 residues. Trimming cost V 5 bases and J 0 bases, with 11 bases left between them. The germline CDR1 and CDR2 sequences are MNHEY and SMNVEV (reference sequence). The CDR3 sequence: CASSREGFSNQPQHF. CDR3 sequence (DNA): TGTGCCAGCAGTCGTGAAGGGTTTAGCAATCAGCCCCAGCATTTT.

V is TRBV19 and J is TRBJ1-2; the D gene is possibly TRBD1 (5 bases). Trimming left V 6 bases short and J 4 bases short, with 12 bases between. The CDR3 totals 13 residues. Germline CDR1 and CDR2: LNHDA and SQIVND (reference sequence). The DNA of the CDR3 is TGTGCCAGTAGAAGGGGAATAAGCTATGGCTACACCTTC. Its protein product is CASRRGISYGYTF.

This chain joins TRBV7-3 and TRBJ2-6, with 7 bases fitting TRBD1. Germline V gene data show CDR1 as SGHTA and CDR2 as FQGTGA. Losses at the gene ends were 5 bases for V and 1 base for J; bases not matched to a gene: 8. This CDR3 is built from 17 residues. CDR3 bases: TGTGCCAGCAGCCGGACAGGTGCCATTTCTGGGGCCAACGTCCTGACTTTC. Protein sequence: CASSRTGAISGANVLTF.

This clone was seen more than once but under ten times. The CDR3 sequence: CASSPSLPAYNEQFF. The DNA for the CDR3 is TGTGCCAGCAGTCCTTCTCTCCCAGCTTACAATGAGCAGTTCTTC. The chain recombines TRBV27 with TRBJ2-1; D not resolved. CDR1 and CDR2 (germline): MNHEY, SMNVEV (reference sequence). There are 15 residues in the CDR3. V lost 5 bases and J 4 bases, leaving 15 bases between the germline ends.

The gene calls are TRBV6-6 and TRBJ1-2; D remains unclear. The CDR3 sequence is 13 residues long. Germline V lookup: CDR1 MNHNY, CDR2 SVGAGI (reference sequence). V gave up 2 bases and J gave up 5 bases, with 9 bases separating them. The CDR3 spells CASSYVGFYGYTF. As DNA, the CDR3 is TGTGCCAGCAGTTACGTGGGGTTTTATGGCTACACCTTC.

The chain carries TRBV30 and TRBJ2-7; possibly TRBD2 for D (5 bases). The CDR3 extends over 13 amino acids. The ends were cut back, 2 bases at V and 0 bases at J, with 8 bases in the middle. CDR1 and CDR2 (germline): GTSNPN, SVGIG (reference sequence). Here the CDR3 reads CAWSQGGSYEQYF. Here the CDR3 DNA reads TGTGCCTGGAGTCAAGGAGGCTCCTACGAGCAGTACTTC.

For the CDR3, the DNA is TGTGCCAGCAGTTCTCCCAGGTGGGCCGAGACAACCTACGAGCAGTACTTC. Residues: CASSSPRWAETTYEQYF. The chain recombines TRBV27 with TRBJ2-7; D is unresolved. CDR1 is MNHEY, CDR2 SMNVEV, per germline (reference sequence). Trimming removed 4 bases at V and 2 bases at J, with 21 bases between. This CDR3 has 17 residues.

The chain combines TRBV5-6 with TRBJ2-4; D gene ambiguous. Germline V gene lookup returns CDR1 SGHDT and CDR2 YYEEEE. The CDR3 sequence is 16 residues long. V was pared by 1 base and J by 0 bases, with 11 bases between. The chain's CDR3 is CASSLLIGLAKNIQYF. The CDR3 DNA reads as TGTGCCAGCAGCTTGCTAATAGGGCTAGCCAAAAACATTCAGTACTTC. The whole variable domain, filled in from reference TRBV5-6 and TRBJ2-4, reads DAGVTQSPTHLIKTRGQQVTLRCSPKSGHDTVSWYQQALGQGPQFIFQYYEEEERQRGNFPDRFSGHQFPNYSSELNVNALLLGDSALYLCASSLLIGLAKNIQYFGAGTRLSVL.